The 27 T cell receptor beta chains below all came from one sample that was sequenced in a study of PD-1 blockade in classical Hodgkin lymphoma. Libraries were prepared by immunoSEQ multiplex PCR; TCRdb keeps only in-frame clonotypes and omits some of them. The sample lists approximately 8,200 clones; approximately 84% were seen once. Exposure to brentuximab vedotin varied, and each patient had relapsed following autologous stem cell transplantation. Purification of CD4+ T cells from thawed PBMCs was performed via magnetic negative selection. The starting material was CD4+ T cells from blood, obtained at baseline. The source of these receptors is a human donor with classical Hodgkin lymphoma.

The chain employs TRBV19 and TRBJ1-5; D uncertain. V lost 5 bases and J 2 bases, leaving 19 bases between the germline ends. The CDR3 loop spans 17 amino acids. CDR1 is LNHDA and CDR2 is SQIVND in the germline V gene (reference sequence). CDR3 sequence: CASSSRSRPSGNQPQHF. The CDR3 DNA reads as TGTGCCAGTAGTTCAAGGAGCAGACCTTCGGGCAATCAGCCCCAGCATTTT.

The V gene is TRBV5-6, the J gene TRBJ2-7; D is uncertain. The V gene lost 6 bases and the J gene lost 6 bases, with 10 bases spanning the gap. Germline V gene sequence: CDR1 SGHDT, CDR2 YYEEEE. This CDR3 is 11 amino acids long. CDR3: CASTDSLEQYF. The CDR3 coding sequence is TGTGCCAGCACCGACTCCCTCGAGCAGTACTTC.

The CDR3 nucleotides read TGTGCCAGCTCACCCCCTAGCGGGGGGTACAATGAGCAGTTCTTC. Translating it yields CASSPPSGGYNEQFF. The chain recombines TRBV18 with TRBJ2-1, with TRBD2 identical over 11 bases. The length of the CDR3 is 15 residues. V dropped 3 bases and J dropped 4; count of bases not matched to a gene: 2. Germline-derived CDR1 and CDR2 are KGHSH and LQKENI. Full variable domain (outside the CDR3, taken from reference TRBV18 and TRBJ2-1): NAGVMQNPRHLVRRRGQEARLRCSPMKGHSHVYWYRQLPEEGLKFMVYLQKENIIDESGMPKERFSAEFPKEGPSILRIQQVVRGDSAAYFCASSPPSGGYNEQFFGPGTRLTVL.

In DNA, the CDR3 is TGTGCCAGCAGTGAAGGGACAGGCACTGAAGCTTTCTTT. Its translation is CASSEGTGTEAFF. The rearrangement uses TRBV6-1 and TRBJ1-1; 7 bases map to TRBD1. Looked up from germline, CDR1 is MNHNS and CDR2 is SASEGT. Germline trimming cut 1 base from V and 4 bases from J; bases unmatched to any gene: 0. This CDR3 has 13 residues.

This clone showed up just a few times. V usage is TRBV5-1 and J usage is TRBJ2-7; D remains ambiguous. The CDR3 is made up of 14 amino acids. Trimming shortened V by 0 bases and J by 3 bases, and 10 bases separated the two germline ends. Germline V lookup: CDR1 SGHRS, CDR2 YFSETQ. The CDR3 sequence is CASSLDFLYYEQYF. The CDR3 DNA is TGCGCCAGCAGCTTGGACTTTCTCTACTACGAGCAGTACTTC.

In DNA form, the CDR3 reads TGTGCCAGCAGTCCCAGCCGTAGCAATCAGCCCCAGCATTTT. It encodes CASSPSRSNQPQHF. The rearrangement uses TRBV6-1 and TRBJ1-5; no definite D call. Germline CDR1 reads MNHNS; CDR2 reads SASEGT. The CDR3 is made up of 14 amino acids. The V end lost 5 bases, the J end lost 0 bases, and 8 bases lay between the germline ends.

The J gene is TRBJ2-1, the V gene TRBV5-5; D may be TRBD2 (6 bases). V lost 4 bases and J lost 2, with 13 bases in between. The germline V gene has CDR1 SGHKS and CDR2 YYEKEE (reference sequence). This CDR3 is built from 15 residues. The CDR3 reads CASSSSGGAYNEQFF. CDR3 coding DNA: TGTGCCAGCAGCAGTAGCGGAGGAGCCTACAATGAGCAGTTCTTC.

The V call is TRBV29-1, the J call TRBJ2-1; 10 bases align to TRBD2. Trimming cost V 6 bases and J 5 bases; bases outside gene matches: 10. The germline gives CDR1 SQVTM, CDR2 ANQGSEA. This CDR3 contains 15 residues. The CDR3 DNA is TGCAGCGTGAATACCGGACTAGCGGTGAACAATGAGCAGTTCTTC. Translated: CSVNTGLAVNNEQFF.

The rearrangement joins TRBV11-3 to TRBJ1-5; D gene unclear. There are 16 residues in the CDR3. Germline-derived CDR1 and CDR2 are SGHNT and YENEEA. Trimming cost V 4 bases and J 0 bases, with 13 bases left between them. The CDR3 protein is CASSSSSRVSNQPQHF. The CDR3 coding sequence is TGTGCCAGCAGCTCGAGTTCGCGAGTTAGCAATCAGCCCCAGCATTTT. Full variable domain (outside the CDR3, taken from reference TRBV11-3 and TRBJ1-5): EAGVVQSPRYKIIEKKQPVAFWCNPISGHNTLYWYLQNLGQGPELLIRYENEEAVDDSQLPKDRFSAERLKGVDSTLKIQPAELGDSAVYLCASSSSSRVSNQPQHFGDGTRLSIL.

V is TRBV28 and J is TRBJ2-2, with D possibly matching TRBD2 (6 bases). CDR1 and CDR2 (germline): MDHEN, SYDVKM. V dropped 4 bases and J dropped 5 bases, with 11 bases sitting between them. The CDR3 runs to 14 residues. The CDR3 region is CASSSMGLTGELFF. CDR3 DNA sequence: TGTGCCAGCAGTTCCATGGGACTGACCGGGGAGCTGTTTTTT.

The chain has TRBV5-1 and TRBJ2-5; D is unresolved. The last part of the DNA fits TRBJ2-7 better; the J call may be wrong. The germline V gene encodes CDR1 SGHRS and CDR2 YFSETQ. The CDR3 totals 14 residues. This chain's CDR3 is CASSLGPASYEQYF. The CDR3 nucleotides read TGCGCCAGCAGCTTGGGGCCAGCCTCCTACGAGCAGTACTTC.

V usage is TRBV4-1 and J usage is TRBJ1-3; maybe TRBD1 (5 bases). This CDR3 has 17 residues. Trimming left V 3 bases short and J 0 bases short, with 15 bases between. The germline V gene has CDR1 MGHRA and CDR2 YSYEKL. CDR3 protein: CASSHDRDSSSGNTIYF. CDR3 sequence (DNA): TGCGCCAGCAGCCATGACCGGGACTCAAGCTCTGGAAACACCATATATTTT.

The gene calls are TRBV5-4 and TRBJ2-2; D is undetermined. This CDR3 is built from 14 residues. Trimming stripped 4 bases from V and 8 bases from J, with 15 bases between. The germline CDR1 and CDR2 sequences are SGHNT and YYREEE (reference sequence). The CDR3 reads CASSQDWAVGELFF. Here the CDR3 DNA reads TGTGCCAGCAGCCAAGACTGGGCGGTGGGGGAGCTGTTTTTT.

V usage is TRBV7-1 and J usage is TRBJ1-2; tentatively, D is TRBD1 (5 bases). TRBV7-1 is identified as an open reading frame with a role that is uncertain. The CDR3 runs 16 residues. V lost 5 bases, J lost 3 bases, and 19 bases lay in between. CDR3 nucleotides: TGTGCCAGCAGCCCGTCGGGGGGAGTTTCGGACTATGGCTACACCTTC. Its protein is CASSPSGGVSDYGYTF.

The V and J genes are TRBV5-1 and TRBJ2-7, with TRBD1 matching 7 bases. The CDR3 contains 14 residues. Germline CDR1 and CDR2: SGHRS and YFSETQ. The J segment lost 0 bases and the V segment lost 4 bases, leaving 4 bases of the junction unmatched. In nucleotides, the CDR3 is TGCGCCAGCAGCACCGACAGGGCCTCCTACGAGCAGTACTTC. Its translation is CASSTDRASYEQYF.

The V gene is TRBV19, the J gene TRBJ2-2; 7 positions agree with TRBD2. The CDR3 contains 13 residues. Germline V gene data show CDR1 as LNHDA and CDR2 as SQIVND (reference sequence). J gave up 5 bases and V 7 bases, and 4 bases lay outside the gene matches. CDR3 protein: CASIGRSTGELFF. The CDR3 DNA reads TGTGCCAGTATCGGGAGGAGTACCGGGGAGCTGTTTTTT.

The chain carries TRBV6-1 and TRBJ2-7; 12 nucleotides line up with TRBD2. The germline gives CDR1 MNHNS, CDR2 SASEGT. This CDR3 is 14 amino acids long. V trimming: 6 bases; J trimming: 5 bases; junction bases outside the gene matches: 5. The CDR3 spells CASRASGRVNEQYF. The CDR3, as DNA: TGTGCCAGCAGGGCTAGCGGGAGGGTAAACGAGCAGTACTTC.

The CDR3 is CASSRGGTDTQYF. In DNA form, the CDR3 reads TGTGCCAGCAGCCGTGGGGGTACAGATACGCAGTATTTT. The gene calls are TRBV7-2 and TRBJ2-3; D may be TRBD1 or TRBD2 (5 bases each). CDR1 and CDR2 (germline): SGHTA, FQGNSA. This CDR3 region has 13 residues. V lost 5 bases to trimming and J lost 3 bases, with 9 bases between them.

In DNA form, the CDR3 reads TGCGCCAGCAGCTCCGGGACAGGCAATGAAAAACTGTTTTTT. This encodes CASSSGTGNEKLFF. The chain carries TRBV5-1 and TRBJ1-4; 8 positions match TRBD1. V gave up 3 bases and J gave up 5 bases; unmatched junction bases: 3. The germline gives CDR1 SGHRS, CDR2 YFSETQ. The CDR3 is 14 residues long.

The chain couples TRBV18 to TRBJ2-7; maybe TRBD1 (6 bases). Trimming took 4 bases from V and 4 from J, leaving 11 bases between them. The CDR3 is 13 amino acids. Germline V gene sequence: CDR1 KGHSH, CDR2 LQKENI. CDR3 protein: CASSLGQKYEQYF. The CDR3 coding sequence is TGTGCCAGCTCACTAGGACAGAAGTACGAGCAGTACTTC. Supplemented by reference TRBV18 and TRBJ2-7, the full variable domain reads NAGVMQNPRHLVRRRGQEARLRCSPMKGHSHVYWYRQLPEEGLKFMVYLQKENIIDESGMPKERFSAEFPKEGPSILRIQQVVRGDSAAYFCASSLGQKYEQYFGPGTRLTVT.

The CDR3, as DNA: TGCGCCAGCAGCTTGGGACCGTCGAACACCGGGGAGCTGTTTTTT. Protein: CASSLGPSNTGELFF. V and J are TRBV5-1 and TRBJ2-2, with D uncertain. The V gene lost 0 bases and the J gene lost 0 bases, with 6 bases spanning the gap. Germline V gene data show CDR1 as SGHRS and CDR2 as YFSETQ. The CDR3 spans 15 residues.

The V gene is TRBV5-4, the J gene TRBJ2-7; D possibly corresponds to TRBD1 (6 bases). This CDR3 region has 15 residues. Trimming took off 4 bases at V and 4 bases at J, with 18 bases between the two ends. Germline CDR1 and CDR2: SGHNT and YYREEE (reference sequence). The CDR3 here is CASSGGTGSPYEQYF. DNA of the CDR3: TGTGCCAGCAGCGGGGGCACAGGGTCCCCGTACGAGCAGTACTTC.

This clone is medium-sized. As DNA, the CDR3 is TGTGCCAGTAGTATAAAGGGGGACGTTTCTGGCTACACCTTC. Translating gives CASSIKGDVSGYTF. The rearrangement uses TRBV19 and TRBJ1-2; a possible D gene is TRBD1 (6 bases). V was cut by 2 bases and J by 7 bases, with 14 bases left in between. Germline-derived CDR1 and CDR2 are LNHDA and SQIVND (reference sequence). The CDR3 extends over 14 amino acids. The full variable domain, in which reference TRBV19 and TRBJ1-2 provide the parts outside the CDR3, is DGGITQSPKYLFRKEGQNVTLSCEQNLNHDAMYWYRQDPGQGLRLIYYSQIVNDFQKGDIAEGYSVSREKKESFPLTVTSAQKNPTAFYLCASSIKGDVSGYTFGSGTRLTVV.

The V call is TRBV19, the J call TRBJ2-1; D is possibly TRBD2 (6 bases). Germline loops: CDR1 LNHDA, CDR2 SQIVND (reference sequence). The ends were cut back, 3 bases at V and 8 bases at J, with 17 bases in the middle. CDR3 length equals 15 residues. The CDR3 reads CASSILTVAADEQFF. CDR3 DNA: TGTGCCAGTAGTATTTTAACGGTAGCGGCGGATGAGCAGTTCTTC.

V and J are TRBV28 and TRBJ2-3; 14 bases align to TRBD2. Germline CDR1 MDHEN, CDR2 SYDVKM. The CDR3 consists of 16 residues. The V gene end was trimmed by 5 bases and the J gene end by 11 bases; junction bases not matched to a gene: 12. The CDR3 sequence: CASSLRLAGGPGGQYF. DNA for the CDR3: TGTGCCAGCAGTCTCAGACTAGCGGGAGGGCCCGGCGGGCAGTATTTT.

The chain carries TRBV4-1 and TRBJ2-3; 10 nucleotides match TRBD2. Per germline, CDR1 MGHRA and CDR2 YSYEKL. V shed 0 bases and J 3 bases; nucleotides not matched to a gene: 15. The CDR3 totals 20 residues. The DNA of the CDR3 is TGCGCCAGCAGCCAAGAAGCGCCAGCGGGAGGGCTTGTGGGTACAGATACGCAGTATTTT. Its protein is CASSQEAPAGGLVGTDTQYF.

V and J are TRBV28 and TRBJ2-1, with TRBD2 identical over 8 bases. V trimming: 3 bases; J trimming: 0 bases; junction bases outside the gene matches: 10. The CDR3 sequence is 18 residues long. Germline V gene lookup returns CDR1 MDHEN and CDR2 SYDVKM. The CDR3 region has the DNA TGTGCCAGCAGTTTTACTAGCGGCCAGGCCAACTCCTACAATGAGCAGTTCTTC. Amino acids: CASSFTSGQANSYNEQFF.